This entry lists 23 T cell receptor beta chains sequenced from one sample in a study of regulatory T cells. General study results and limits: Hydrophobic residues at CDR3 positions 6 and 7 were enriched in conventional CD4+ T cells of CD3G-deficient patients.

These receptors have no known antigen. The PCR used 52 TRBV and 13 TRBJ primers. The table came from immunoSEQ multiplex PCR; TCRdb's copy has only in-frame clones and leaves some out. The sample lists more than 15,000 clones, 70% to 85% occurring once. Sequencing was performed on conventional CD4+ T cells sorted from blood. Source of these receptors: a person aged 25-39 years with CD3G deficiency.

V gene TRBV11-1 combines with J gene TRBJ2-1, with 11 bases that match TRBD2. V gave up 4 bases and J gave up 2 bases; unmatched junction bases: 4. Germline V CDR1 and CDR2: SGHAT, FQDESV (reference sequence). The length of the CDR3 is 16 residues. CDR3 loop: CASSSRLAGPYNEQFF. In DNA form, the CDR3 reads TGTGCCAGCAGCTCGCGACTAGCGGGACCCTACAATGAGCAGTTCTTC.

Written as DNA, the CDR3 is TGTGCCAGCTCACGAAATAGGGACAGTCCCTACGAGCAGTACTTC. This encodes CASSRNRDSPYEQYF. The rearrangement joins TRBV18 to TRBJ2-7; 7 nucleotides match TRBD1. There are 15 residues in the CDR3. Germline assignment: CDR1 KGHSH and CDR2 LQKENI. The J segment lost 2 bases and the V segment lost 4 bases, leaving 8 bases of the junction unmatched.

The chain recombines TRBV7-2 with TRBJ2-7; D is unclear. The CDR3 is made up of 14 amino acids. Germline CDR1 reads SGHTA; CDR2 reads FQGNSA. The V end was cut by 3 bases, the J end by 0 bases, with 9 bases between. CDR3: CASSLGPFSYEQYF. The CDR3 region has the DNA TGTGCCAGCAGCTTGGGCCCCTTCTCCTACGAGCAGTACTTC.

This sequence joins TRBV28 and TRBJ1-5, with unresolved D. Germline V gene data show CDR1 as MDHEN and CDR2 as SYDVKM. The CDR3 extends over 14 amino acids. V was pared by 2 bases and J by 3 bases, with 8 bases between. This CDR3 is CASSLGQVNQPQHF. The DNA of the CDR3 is TGTGCCAGCAGTTTAGGGCAGGTCAATCAGCCCCAGCATTTT.

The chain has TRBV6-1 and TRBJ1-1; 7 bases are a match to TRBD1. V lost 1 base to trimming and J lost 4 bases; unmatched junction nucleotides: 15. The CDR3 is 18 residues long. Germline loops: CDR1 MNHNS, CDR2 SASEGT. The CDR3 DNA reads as TGTGCCAGCAGTGAAGGCCCAGGGGGAGGAATTTCACGCACTGAAGCTTTCTTT. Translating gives CASSEGPGGGISRTEAFF.

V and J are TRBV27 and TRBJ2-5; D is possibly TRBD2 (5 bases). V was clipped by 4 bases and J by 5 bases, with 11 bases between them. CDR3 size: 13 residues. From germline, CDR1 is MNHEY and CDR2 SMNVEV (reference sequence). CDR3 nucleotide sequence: TGTGCCAGCAGTTCGGGATCTAGGGAGACCCAGTACTTC. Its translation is CASSSGSRETQYF.

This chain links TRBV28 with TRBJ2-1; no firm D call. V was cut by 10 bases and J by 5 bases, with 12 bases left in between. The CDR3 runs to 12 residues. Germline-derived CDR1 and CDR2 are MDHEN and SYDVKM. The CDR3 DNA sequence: TGTGCCACTACGGGCCGGGACAATGAGCAGTTCTTC. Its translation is CATTGRDNEQFF.

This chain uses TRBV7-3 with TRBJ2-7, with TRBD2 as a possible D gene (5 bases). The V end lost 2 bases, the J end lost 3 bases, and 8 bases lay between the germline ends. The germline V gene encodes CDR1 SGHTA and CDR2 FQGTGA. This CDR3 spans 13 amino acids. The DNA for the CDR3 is TGTGCCAGCAGCTTAGTAGGAGGCTACGAGCAGTACTTC. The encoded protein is CASSLVGGYEQYF.

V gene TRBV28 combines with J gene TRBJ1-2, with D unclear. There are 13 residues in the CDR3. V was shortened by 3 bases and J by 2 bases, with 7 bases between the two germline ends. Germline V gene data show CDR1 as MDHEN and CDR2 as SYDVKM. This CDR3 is CASSFRANYGYTF. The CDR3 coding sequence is TGTGCCAGCAGTTTCAGAGCCAACTATGGCTACACCTTC.

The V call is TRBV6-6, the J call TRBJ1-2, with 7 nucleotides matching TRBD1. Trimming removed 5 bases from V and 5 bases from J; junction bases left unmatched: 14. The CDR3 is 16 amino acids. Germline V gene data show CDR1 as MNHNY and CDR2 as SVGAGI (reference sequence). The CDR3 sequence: CASSLSGTAKGYGYTF. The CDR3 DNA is TGTGCCAGCAGTCTATCCGGGACAGCAAAGGGATATGGCTACACCTTC.

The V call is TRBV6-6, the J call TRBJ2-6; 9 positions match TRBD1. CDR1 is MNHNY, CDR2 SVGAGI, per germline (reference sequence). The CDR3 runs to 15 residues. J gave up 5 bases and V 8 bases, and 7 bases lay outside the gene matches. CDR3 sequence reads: CASGPGQGRANVLTF. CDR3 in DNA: TGTGCCAGCGGACCCGGACAGGGGAGGGCCAACGTCCTGACTTTC.

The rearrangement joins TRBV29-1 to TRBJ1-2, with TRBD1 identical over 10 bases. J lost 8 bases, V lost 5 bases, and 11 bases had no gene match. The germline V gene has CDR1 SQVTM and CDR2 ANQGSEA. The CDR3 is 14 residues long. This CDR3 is CSVSWDRGSRGYTF. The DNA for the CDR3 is TGCAGCGTTTCTTGGGACAGGGGAAGTAGGGGCTACACCTTC.

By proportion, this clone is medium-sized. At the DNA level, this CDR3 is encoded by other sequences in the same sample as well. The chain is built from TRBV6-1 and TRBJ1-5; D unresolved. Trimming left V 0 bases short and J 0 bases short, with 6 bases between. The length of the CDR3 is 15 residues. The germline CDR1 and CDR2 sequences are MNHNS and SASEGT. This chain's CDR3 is CASSEAPGSNQPQHF. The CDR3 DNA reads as TGTGCCAGCAGTGAAGCGCCGGGTAGCAATCAGCCCCAGCATTTT.

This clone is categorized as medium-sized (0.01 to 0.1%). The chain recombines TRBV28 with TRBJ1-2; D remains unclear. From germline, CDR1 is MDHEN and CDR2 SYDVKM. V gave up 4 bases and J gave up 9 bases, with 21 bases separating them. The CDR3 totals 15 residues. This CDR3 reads CASSSHQEIAGSYTF. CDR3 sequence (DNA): TGTGCCAGCAGTTCCCATCAAGAAATTGCCGGGAGCTACACCTTC.

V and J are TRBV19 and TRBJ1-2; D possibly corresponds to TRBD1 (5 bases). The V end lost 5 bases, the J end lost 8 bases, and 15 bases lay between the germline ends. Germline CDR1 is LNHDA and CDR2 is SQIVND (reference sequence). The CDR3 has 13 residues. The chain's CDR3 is CASSRLGRRGYTF. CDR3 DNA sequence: TGTGCCAGTAGTCGTCTGGGGCGCCGGGGCTACACCTTC. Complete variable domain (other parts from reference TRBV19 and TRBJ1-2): DGGITQSPKYLFRKEGQNVTLSCEQNLNHDAMYWYRQDPGQGLRLIYYSQIVNDFQKGDIAEGYSVSREKKESFPLTVTSAQKNPTAFYLCASSRLGRRGYTFGSGTRLTVV.

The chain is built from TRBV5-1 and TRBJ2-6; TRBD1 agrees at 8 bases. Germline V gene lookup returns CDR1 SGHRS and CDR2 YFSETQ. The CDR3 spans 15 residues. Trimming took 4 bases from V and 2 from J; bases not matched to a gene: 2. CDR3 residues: CASSLQGAGANVLTF. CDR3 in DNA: TGCGCCAGCAGCCTACAGGGGGCTGGGGCCAACGTCCTGACTTTC.

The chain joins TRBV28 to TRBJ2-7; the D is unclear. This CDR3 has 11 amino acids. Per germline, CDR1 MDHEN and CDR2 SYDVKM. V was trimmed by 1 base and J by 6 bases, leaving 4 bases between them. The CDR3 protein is CASSLYGEQYF. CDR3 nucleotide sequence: TGTGCCAGCAGTTTATATGGCGAGCAGTACTTC.

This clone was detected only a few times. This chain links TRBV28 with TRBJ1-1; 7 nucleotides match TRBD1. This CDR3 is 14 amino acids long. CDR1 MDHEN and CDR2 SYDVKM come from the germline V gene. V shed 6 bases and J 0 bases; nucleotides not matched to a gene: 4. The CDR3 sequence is CASRPGTVNTEAFF. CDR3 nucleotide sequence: TGTGCCAGCAGGCCCGGGACAGTGAACACTGAAGCTTTCTTT.

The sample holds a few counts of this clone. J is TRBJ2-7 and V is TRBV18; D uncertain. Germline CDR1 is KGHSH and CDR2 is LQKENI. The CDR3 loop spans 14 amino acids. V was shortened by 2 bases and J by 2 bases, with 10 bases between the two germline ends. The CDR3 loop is CASSPFGSTYEQYF. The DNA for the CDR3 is TGTGCCAGCTCACCATTCGGCAGTACCTACGAGCAGTACTTC.

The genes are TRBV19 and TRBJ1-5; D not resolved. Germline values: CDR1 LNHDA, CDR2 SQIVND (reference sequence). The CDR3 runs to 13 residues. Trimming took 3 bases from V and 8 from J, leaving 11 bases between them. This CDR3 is CASSMRRLEPQHF. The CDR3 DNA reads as TGTGCCAGTAGTATGCGGCGGTTGGAGCCCCAGCATTTT.

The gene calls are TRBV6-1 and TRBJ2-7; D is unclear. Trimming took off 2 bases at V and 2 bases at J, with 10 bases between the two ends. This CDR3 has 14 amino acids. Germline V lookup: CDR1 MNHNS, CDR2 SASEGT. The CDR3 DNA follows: TGTGCCAGCAGTGAATTGAGTTGGGCCTACGAGCAGTACTTC. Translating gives CASSELSWAYEQYF.

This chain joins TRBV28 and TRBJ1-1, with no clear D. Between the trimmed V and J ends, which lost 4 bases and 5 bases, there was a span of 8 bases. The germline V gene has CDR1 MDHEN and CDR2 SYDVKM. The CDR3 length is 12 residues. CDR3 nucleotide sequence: TGTGCCAGCAGTTCCCATATGACTGAAGCTTTCTTT. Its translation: CASSSHMTEAFF.

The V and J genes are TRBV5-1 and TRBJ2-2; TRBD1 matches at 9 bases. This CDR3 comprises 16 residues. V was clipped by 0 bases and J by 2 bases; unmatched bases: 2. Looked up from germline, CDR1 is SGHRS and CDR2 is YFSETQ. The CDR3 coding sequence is TGCGCCAGCAGCTTGGCGGGACAGGGTAACACCGGGGAGCTGTTTTTT. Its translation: CASSLAGQGNTGELFF.